Listed below are T cell receptor beta chains from one sample, sequenced in a study of blood T cell repertoires in COVID-19. Only in-frame clones appear in the TCRdb table, and some are missing; sequencing was by immunoSEQ multiplex PCR. There are 200,000 to 250,000 clones in the sample; approximately 80% occur only once, and under 2% lies in the top ten. The sequenced sample was peripheral blood. The receptors stem from a woman aged 80 or over with acute or convalescent COVID-19. Both conserved end residues are part of each CDR3. The D gene is left open where the match is weak. Clone sizes are given selectively: once, few, many, or a class where the clone is expanded.

d_gene,v_gene,abundance,j_gene,CDR3aa,CDR3nt
TRBD2,TRBV15,NA,TRBJ2-1,CATSRDRTSLNEQFF,TGTGCCACCAGCAGAGACCGGACTAGTTTAAATGAGCAGTTCTTC
NA,TRBV5-1,NA,TRBJ2-7,CASSLASGFNPYEQYF,TGCGCCAGCAGCTTGGCCTCAGGATTCAACCCCTACGAGCAGTACTTC
NA,TRBV10-3,NA,TRBJ1-5,CAIRSGTRQPQHF,TGTGCCATCAGATCAGGGACAAGGCAGCCCCAGCATTTT
TRBD2,TRBV2,once,TRBJ2-3,CASRALAGAPDTQYF,TGTGCCAGCAGGGCACTAGCGGGAGCCCCAGATACGCAGTATTTT
NA,TRBV5-1,few,TRBJ2-2,CASSSRIGGTNTGELFF,TGCGCCAGCAGCAGTCGGATTGGGGGGACGAACACCGGGGAGCTGTTTTTT
NA,TRBV19,NA,TRBJ1-5,CASSPRRGNQPQHF,TGTGCCAGTAGTCCGCGGAGGGGCAATCAGCCCCAGCATTTT
TRBD1,TRBV5-1,NA,TRBJ2-2,CASSRDRVSGELFF,TGCGCCAGCAGCCGGGACAGGGTGTCCGGGGAGCTGTTTTTT
NA,TRBV2,NA,TRBJ1-2,CASSDSRVQNYGYTF,TGTGCCAGCAGTGATTCGCGGGTCCAAAACTATGGCTACACCTTC
NA,TRBV3-1/TRBV3-2,NA,TRBJ1-6,CASKGTEFYNSPLHF,TGTGCCAGCAAAGGAACGGAGTTTTATAATTCACCCCTCCACTTT
NA,TRBV5-6,NA,TRBJ1-2,CASSSDRGAGYTF,TGTGCCAGCAGCTCGGACAGAGGCGCGGGCTACACCTTC
TRBD1,TRBV5-6,NA,TRBJ2-2,CASSLLGQDRGELFF,TGTGCCAGCAGCTTGTTGGGACAGGATCGGGGGGAGCTGTTTTTT
TRBD1,TRBV10-3,NA,TRBJ2-1,CAISITGGATEQFF,TGTGCCATCAGCATTACAGGGGGCGCAACTGAGCAGTTCTTC
NA,TRBV6-5,NA,TRBJ1-4,CAESGLLHEKLFF,TGTGCTGAGTCGGGTCTTCTCCATGAAAAACTGTTTTTT
TRBD1,TRBV5-5,NA,TRBJ2-5,CASSLGTGGLETQYF,TGTGCCAGCAGCTTGGGGACAGGGGGGTTGGAGACCCAGTACTTC
NA,TRBV29-1,NA,TRBJ2-1,CSVESLRVASEQFF,TGCAGCGTTGAAAGTTTGCGTGTAGCGTCTGAGCAGTTCTTC
NA,TRBV6-1,NA,TRBJ1-2,CASSETTYGYTF,TGTGCCAGCAGTGAAACGACTTATGGCTACACCTTC
NA,TRBV9,NA,TRBJ2-7,CASSPTSSQKEQYF,TGTGCCAGCAGCCCGACTTCCAGTCAAAAGGAGCAGTACTTC
NA,TRBV15,NA,TRBJ1-4,CATSRDVAGPTNEKLFF,TGTGCCACCAGCAGAGATGTAGCGGGTCCAACTAATGAAAAACTGTTTTTT
TRBD2,TRBV5-1,NA,TRBJ2-5,CASSLPQRGQETQYF,TGCGCCAGCAGCTTGCCGCAGCGGGGCCAAGAGACCCAGTACTTC
NA,TRBV12-3/TRBV12-4,NA,TRBJ2-6,CASSLSGANVLTF,TGTGCCAGCAGCCTCTCTGGGGCCAACGTCCTGACTTTC